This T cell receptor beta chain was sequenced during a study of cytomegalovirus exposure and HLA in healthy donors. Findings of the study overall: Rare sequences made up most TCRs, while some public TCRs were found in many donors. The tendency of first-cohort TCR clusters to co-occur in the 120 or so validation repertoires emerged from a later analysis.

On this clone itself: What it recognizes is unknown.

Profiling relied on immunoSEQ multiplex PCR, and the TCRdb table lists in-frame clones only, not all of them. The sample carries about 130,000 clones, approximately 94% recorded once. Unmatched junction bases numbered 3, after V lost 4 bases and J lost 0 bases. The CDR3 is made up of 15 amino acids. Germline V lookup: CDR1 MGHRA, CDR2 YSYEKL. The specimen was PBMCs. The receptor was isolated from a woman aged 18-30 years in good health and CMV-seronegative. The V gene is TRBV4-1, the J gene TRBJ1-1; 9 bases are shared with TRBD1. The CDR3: CASSRDRAMNTEAFF. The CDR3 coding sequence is TGCGCCAGCAGCCGGGACAGGGCCATGAACACTGAAGCTTTCTTT.